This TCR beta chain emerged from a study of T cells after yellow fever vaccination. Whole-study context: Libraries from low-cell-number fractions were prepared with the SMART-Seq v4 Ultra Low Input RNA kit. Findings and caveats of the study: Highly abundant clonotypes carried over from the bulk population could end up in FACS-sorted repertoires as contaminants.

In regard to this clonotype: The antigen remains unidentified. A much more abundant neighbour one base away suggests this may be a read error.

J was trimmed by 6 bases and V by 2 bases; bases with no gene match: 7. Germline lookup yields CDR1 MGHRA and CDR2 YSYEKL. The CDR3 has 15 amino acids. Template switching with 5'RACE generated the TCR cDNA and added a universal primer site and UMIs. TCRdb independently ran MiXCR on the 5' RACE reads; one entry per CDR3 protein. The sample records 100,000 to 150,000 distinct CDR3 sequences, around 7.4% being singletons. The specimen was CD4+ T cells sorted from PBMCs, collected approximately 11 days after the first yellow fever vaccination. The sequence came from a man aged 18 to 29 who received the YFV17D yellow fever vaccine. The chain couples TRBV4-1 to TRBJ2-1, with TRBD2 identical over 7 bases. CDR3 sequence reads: CASSQNSGRGNEQFF. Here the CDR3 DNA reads TGCGCCAGCAGCCAAAATTCGGGGAGGGGCAATGAGCAGTTCTTC.